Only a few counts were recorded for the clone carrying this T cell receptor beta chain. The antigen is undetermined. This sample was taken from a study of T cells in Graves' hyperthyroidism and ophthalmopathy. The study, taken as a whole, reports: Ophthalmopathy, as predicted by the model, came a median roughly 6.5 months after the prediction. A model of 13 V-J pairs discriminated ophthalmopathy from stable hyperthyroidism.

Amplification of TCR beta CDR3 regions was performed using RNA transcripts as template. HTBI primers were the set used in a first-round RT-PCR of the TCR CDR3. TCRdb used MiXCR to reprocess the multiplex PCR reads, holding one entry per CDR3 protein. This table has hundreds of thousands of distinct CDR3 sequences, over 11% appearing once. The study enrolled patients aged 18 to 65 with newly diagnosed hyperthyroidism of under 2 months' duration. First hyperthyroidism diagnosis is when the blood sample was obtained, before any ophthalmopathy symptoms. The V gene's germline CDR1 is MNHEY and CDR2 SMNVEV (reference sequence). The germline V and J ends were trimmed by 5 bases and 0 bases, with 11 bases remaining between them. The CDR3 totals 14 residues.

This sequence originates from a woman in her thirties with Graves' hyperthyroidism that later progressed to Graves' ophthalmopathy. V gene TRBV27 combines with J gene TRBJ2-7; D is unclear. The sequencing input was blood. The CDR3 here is CASSTSPDSYEQYF. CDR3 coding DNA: TGTGCCAGCAGTACAAGCCCGGACTCCTACGAGCAGTACTTC.